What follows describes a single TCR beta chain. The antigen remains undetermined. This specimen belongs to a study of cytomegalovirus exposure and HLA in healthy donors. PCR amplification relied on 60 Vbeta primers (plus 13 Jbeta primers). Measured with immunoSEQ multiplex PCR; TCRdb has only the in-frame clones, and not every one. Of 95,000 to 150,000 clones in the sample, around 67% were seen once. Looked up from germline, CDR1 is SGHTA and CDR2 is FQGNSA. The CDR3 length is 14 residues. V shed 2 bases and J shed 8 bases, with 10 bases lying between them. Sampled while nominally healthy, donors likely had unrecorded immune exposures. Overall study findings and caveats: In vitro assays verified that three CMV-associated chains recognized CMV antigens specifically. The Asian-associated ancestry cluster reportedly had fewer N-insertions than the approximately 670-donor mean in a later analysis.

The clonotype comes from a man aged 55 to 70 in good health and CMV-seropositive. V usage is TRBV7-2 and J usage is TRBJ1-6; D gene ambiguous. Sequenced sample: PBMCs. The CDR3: CASSLSGRDSPLHF. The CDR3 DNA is TGTGCCAGCAGCTTATCGGGGAGGGATTCACCCCTCCACTTT.